One and the same sample provided the 27 T cell receptor beta chains below, sequenced in a study of cytomegalovirus exposure and HLA in healthy donors. PCR primers comprised 60 Vbeta and 13 Jbeta primers. The method was immunoSEQ multiplex PCR; TCRdb's version includes in-frame clones alone and lacks a portion of them. The sample has fewer than 250,000 clones, approximately 80% seen once; the top ten hold over 12%. Sequencing input: PBMCs. These receptors were taken from a young woman in good health and CMV-seropositive.

The chain recombines TRBV5-1 with TRBJ2-1; TRBD2 agrees at 9 bases. With V trimmed by 5 bases and J by 1 base, 4 bases remained unmatched. The CDR3 loop spans 15 amino acids. Germline V gene lookup returns CDR1 SGHRS and CDR2 YFSETQ. The CDR3 nucleotides are TGCGCCAGCAGACGAGGACTAGCGTCCTACAATGAGCAGTTCTTC. Translation gives CASRRGLASYNEQFF. Filled out from reference TRBV5-1 and TRBJ2-1, the complete variable domain reads KAGVTQTPRYLIKTRGQQVTLSCSPISGHRSVSWYQQTPGQGLQFLFEYFSETQRNKGNFPGRFSGRQFSNSRSEMNVSTLELGDSALYLCASRRGLASYNEQFFGPGTRLTVL.

The chain couples TRBV28 to TRBJ1-1; the D is unclear. The CDR3 covers 11 residues. Between the trimmed V and J ends, which lost 8 bases and 7 bases, there was a span of 11 bases. CDR1 and CDR2 from the germline V gene are MDHEN and SYDVKM. Here the CDR3 reads CASGTGYEAFF. CDR3 nucleotides: TGTGCCAGCGGCACCGGGTATGAAGCTTTCTTT.

The chain has TRBV4-1 and TRBJ1-1; 8 bases are shared with TRBD1. V lost 0 bases to trimming and J lost 1 base; unmatched junction nucleotides: 7. The CDR3 contains 17 residues. In germline, CDR1 is MGHRA, CDR2 YSYEKL. The CDR3 DNA reads TGCGCCAGCAGCCAAGAGCCTCAGGGGGCCGAGAACACTGAAGCTTTCTTT. It yields the protein CASSQEPQGAENTEAFF.

The rearrangement joins TRBV6-1 to TRBJ1-2, with 7 positions matching TRBD1. V was clipped by 3 bases and J by 4 bases; unmatched bases: 2. Germline values: CDR1 MNHNS, CDR2 SASEGT. This CDR3 region has 13 residues. CDR3 in DNA: TGTGCCAGCAGTGAGCAGGGGGTCTATGGCTACACCTTC. It specifies CASSEQGVYGYTF.

The gene calls are TRBV7-2 and TRBJ1-3; D is possibly TRBD1 (5 bases). The germline V gene has CDR1 SGHTA and CDR2 FQGNSA. The CDR3 sequence is 15 residues long. V lost 5 bases and J 4 bases, leaving 15 bases between the germline ends. CDR3 sequence (DNA): TGTGCCAGCAGCCCCCCGGGGGGGGGAGGAAACACCATATATTTT. This sequence encodes CASSPPGGGGNTIYF.

The table lists this clone with a few counts. CDR3 sequence (DNA): TGTGCCAGCAGTGAACGGGACTACCTCCTAGTTAAGTACTTC. Encoded protein: CASSERDYLLVKYF. This chain uses TRBV6-1 with TRBJ2-7; 7 nucleotides align to TRBD2. The V gene end was trimmed by 2 bases and the J gene end by 11 bases; junction bases not matched to a gene: 12. The germline CDR1 and CDR2 sequences are MNHNS and SASEGT. The CDR3 length is 14 residues.

This clone was detected once. The chain is built from TRBV5-6 and TRBJ2-1, with 8 nucleotides matching TRBD2. The CDR3 runs to 13 residues. The V gene's germline CDR1 is SGHDT and CDR2 YYEEEE. Trimming at V came to 2 bases and at J to 5 bases, leaving 0 bases not matched to a gene. The CDR3 region has the DNA TGTGCCAGCAGCTTTAGCGGGGACAATGAGCAGTTCTTC. Its translation: CASSFSGDNEQFF. The variable domain in full, completed from reference TRBV5-6 and TRBJ2-1, reads DAGVTQSPTHLIKTRGQQVTLRCSPKSGHDTVSWYQQALGQGPQFIFQYYEEEERQRGNFPDRFSGHQFPNYSSELNVNALLLGDSALYLCASSFSGDNEQFFGPGTRLTVL.

In this sample, this clone turned up once. This sequence joins TRBV9 and TRBJ1-3; D is unresolved. Trimming took off 4 bases at V and 4 bases at J, with 12 bases between the two ends. The CDR3 loop spans 14 amino acids. Germline V gene data show CDR1 as SGDLS and CDR2 as YYNGEE. CDR3 loop: CASSTRDLGNTIYF. For the CDR3, the DNA is TGTGCCAGCAGCACTAGGGATCTAGGAAACACCATATATTTT.

This clone was seen just once. The V and J genes are TRBV19 and TRBJ2-7, with 7 bases identical to TRBD2. J lost 2 bases, V lost 2 bases, and 6 bases had no gene match. Germline loops: CDR1 LNHDA, CDR2 SQIVND (reference sequence). The CDR3 is 15 amino acids. The CDR3 region is CASSITSVQPYEQYF. For the CDR3, the DNA is TGTGCCAGTAGTATAACTAGCGTACAGCCCTACGAGCAGTACTTC.

The CDR3, as DNA: TGTGCCAGCAGCCGTGGACTAGCAGGGGGGGACGAGCAGTACTTC. Its protein product is CASSRGLAGGDEQYF. The V and J genes are TRBV5-4 and TRBJ2-7, with D possibly TRBD2 on 8 matching bases. Deletions cut 4 bases from V and 5 bases from J, with 19 bases between. CDR1 SGHNT and CDR2 YYREEE come from the germline V gene (reference sequence). This CDR3 is 15 amino acids long.

This clone appeared a few times. The CDR3 here is CASSQAGGIGDTGELFF. In DNA, the CDR3 is TGCGCCAGCAGCCAAGCTGGGGGGATCGGGGACACCGGGGAGCTGTTTTTT. This chain links TRBV4-3 with TRBJ2-2; D might be TRBD2 (6 bases). Per the germline V gene, CDR1 is LGHNA and CDR2 is YSLEER. The V end was cut by 1 base, the J end by 3 bases, with 15 bases between. The CDR3 is made up of 17 amino acids.

This clone was counted only a few times. This chain uses TRBV5-5 with TRBJ2-1; TRBD2 agrees at 9 bases. The CDR3 consists of 17 residues. The V segment lost 1 base and the J segment 5 bases; nucleotides outside the gene matches: 10. Germline V gene sequence: CDR1 SGHKS, CDR2 YYEKEE (reference sequence). CDR3 region: CASSLRAGGVVDNEQFF. The CDR3, as DNA: TGTGCCAGCAGCTTGCGGGCGGGAGGGGTGGTAGACAATGAGCAGTTCTTC.

The chain links TRBV7-6 to TRBJ2-5; 9 bases map to TRBD1. Unmatched junction bases numbered 12, after V lost 5 bases and J lost 5 bases. Germline assignment: CDR1 SGHVS and CDR2 FNYEAQ. The CDR3 has 16 residues. The CDR3 is CASSLDTGGRGETQYF. CDR3 DNA: TGTGCCAGCAGCCTTGATACAGGGGGCAGGGGGGAGACCCAGTACTTC.

V usage is TRBV10-3 and J usage is TRBJ2-3, with D perhaps TRBD2 (5 bases). Per the germline V gene, CDR1 is ENHRY and CDR2 is SYGVKD. The CDR3 has 12 amino acids. Trimming cost V 11 bases and J 5 bases, with 14 bases left between them. CDR3 coding DNA: TGTGCCGTCCGCCTGGCGGGAGATACGCAGTATTTT. Its protein is CAVRLAGDTQYF.

This chain connects TRBV2 to TRBJ2-5, with D possibly matching TRBD1 (6 bases). There are 14 residues in the CDR3. Per the germline V gene, CDR1 is SNHLY and CDR2 is FYNNEI. Trimming removed 2 bases at V and 5 bases at J, with 12 bases between. In DNA form, the CDR3 reads TGTGCCAGCAGTGAATCCAGGGGTCAGGAGACCCAGTACTTC. It specifies CASSESRGQETQYF.

V usage is TRBV4-2 and J usage is TRBJ2-7; TRBD2 is a possible D gene (5 bases). V was cut by 0 bases and J by 0 bases, with 15 bases left in between. Germline-derived CDR1 and CDR2 are LGHNA and YNFKEQ. The CDR3 loop spans 17 amino acids. CDR3 in amino acids: CASSQDRLAAPSYEQYF. CDR3 DNA sequence: TGTGCCAGCAGCCAAGATAGGCTAGCCGCCCCCTCCTACGAGCAGTACTTC.

The V call is TRBV6-5, the J call TRBJ1-1; TRBD1 matches at 8 bases. V gave up 5 bases and J gave up 7 bases; unmatched junction bases: 6. From germline, CDR1 is MNHEY and CDR2 SVGAGI. CDR3 length: 13 residues. The CDR3 loop reads CASSGDRRSEAFF. In nucleotides, the CDR3 is TGTGCCAGCAGTGGGGACAGGCGGAGTGAAGCTTTCTTT.

This chain joins TRBV7-8 and TRBJ1-4; TRBD1 might be the D (5 bases). Deletions cut 5 bases from V and 0 bases from J, with 10 bases between. The CDR3 loop spans 15 amino acids. CDR1 is SGHVS, CDR2 FQNEAQ, per germline. The DNA of the CDR3 is TGTGCCAGCAGCGGAGGGGTTACAACTAATGAAAAACTGTTTTTT. As protein: CASSGGVTTNEKLFF. The complete variable domain, with remaining parts taken from reference TRBV7-8 and TRBJ1-4, reads GAGVSQSPRYKVAKRGQDVALRCDPISGHVSLFWYQQALGQGPEFLTYFQNEAQLDKSGLPSDRFFAERPEGSVSTLKIQRTQQEDSAVYLCASSGGVTTNEKLFFGSGTQLSVL.

This chain links TRBV7-2 with TRBJ2-2, with 8 bases fitting TRBD1. This CDR3 is built from 15 residues. The germline CDR1 and CDR2 sequences are SGHTA and FQGNSA. The trim removed 4 bases at V and 0 bases at J, leaving 1 base unmatched. This chain's CDR3 is CASSSRGPNTGELFF. DNA of the CDR3: TGTGCCAGCAGCTCCAGGGGGCCGAACACCGGGGAGCTGTTTTTT.

V gene TRBV10-3 combines with J gene TRBJ2-2; TRBD2 aligns across 8 bases. Germline CDR1 ENHRY, CDR2 SYGVKD. The CDR3 sequence is 15 residues long. J gave up 1 base and V 11 bases, and 9 bases lay outside the gene matches. CDR3 region: CAASPRGGNTGELFF. The DNA of the CDR3 is TGTGCCGCAAGCCCTCGGGGGGGGAACACCGGGGAGCTGTTTTTT.

This chain uses TRBV30 with TRBJ2-1; 7 positions match TRBD2. With V trimmed by 5 bases and J by 8 bases, 12 bases remained unmatched. Germline V CDR1 and CDR2: GTSNPN, SVGIG (reference sequence). This CDR3 has 14 residues. CDR3 loop: CAWAAGTIADEQFF. The DNA for the CDR3 is TGTGCCTGGGCAGCGGGAACAATAGCCGATGAGCAGTTCTTC.

This clone was seen a handful of times. V and J are TRBV9 and TRBJ2-5; 7 bases line up with TRBD1. With V trimmed by 4 bases and J by 7 bases, 13 bases remained unmatched. Germline V gene lookup returns CDR1 SGDLS and CDR2 YYNGEE. The length of the CDR3 is 15 residues. In nucleotides, the CDR3 is TGTGCCAGCAGCCCTGAACAGGGGCTGTATGGGACCCAGTACTTC. Translated, it gives CASSPEQGLYGTQYF.

The chain links TRBV15 to TRBJ1-1; D may be TRBD1 (6 bases). Trimming left V 4 bases short and J 6 bases short, with 15 bases between. The CDR3 loop spans 14 amino acids. Germline assignment: CDR1 LNHNV and CDR2 YYDKDF (reference sequence). The CDR3: CATSKGQGRAEAFF. CDR3 nucleotide sequence: TGTGCCACCAGCAAGGGTCAGGGGAGAGCTGAAGCTTTCTTT.

The J gene is TRBJ1-3, the V gene TRBV27; D unresolved. The V end was cut by 6 bases, the J end by 0 bases, with 6 bases between. This CDR3 is built from 13 residues. The V gene's germline CDR1 is MNHEY and CDR2 SMNVEV (reference sequence). The chain's CDR3 is CASSPLSGNTIYF. As DNA, the CDR3 is TGTGCCAGCAGCCCCCTCTCTGGAAACACCATATATTTT.

V is TRBV28 and J is TRBJ1-2; 7 bases map to TRBD1. Looked up from germline, CDR1 is MDHEN and CDR2 is SYDVKM. The CDR3 sequence is 14 residues long. J lost 5 bases, V lost 6 bases, and 9 bases had no gene match. The CDR3 sequence is CASSSSGTVYGYTF. The CDR3 DNA reads TGTGCCAGCAGCTCTTCCGGGACAGTGTATGGCTACACCTTC.

This clone was detected only once. The V call is TRBV6-1, the J call TRBJ1-1, with D possibly being TRBD1 (5 bases). Germline V gene lookup returns CDR1 MNHNS and CDR2 SASEGT. Trimming shortened V by 0 bases and J by 5 bases, and 13 bases separated the two germline ends. The CDR3 has 15 residues. Written as DNA, the CDR3 is TGTGCCAGCAGTGAAGCGGCCTACCGGGGGACTGAAGCTTTCTTT. This encodes CASSEAAYRGTEAFF.

The V call is TRBV6-5, the J call TRBJ2-2; D gene unclear. V dropped 5 bases and J dropped 9 bases, with 13 bases sitting between them. This CDR3 contains 13 residues. Germline V gene lookup returns CDR1 MNHEY and CDR2 SVGAGI. The CDR3 nucleotides read TGTGCCAGCAGTCTCCCAGGTAGTCGGGAGCTGTTTTTT. Protein: CASSLPGSRELFF.